The 19 T cell receptor beta chains given below trace back to one sample, sequenced in a study of CD8+ T cells in alopecia areata. Treatment described: oral pan-JAK inhibitor, 5-10 mg twice daily. After isolation, RNA underwent reverse transcription to generate cDNA as the sequencing template. Sequenced by immunoSEQ multiplex PCR; TCRdb stores in-frame clones only, minus some. The sample consists of about 190,000 clones, 50% to 60% of them appearing once. Here the sequenced sample was CD4+ T cells sorted from blood, taken at week 4, from a patient treated with tofacitinib. The receptors come from a human donor with alopecia areata.

The chain couples TRBV20-1 to TRBJ2-5; no firm D call. Trimming took 5 bases from V and 6 from J, leaving 7 bases between them. The CDR3 contains 10 residues. Germline V CDR1 and CDR2: DFQATT, SNEGSKA (reference sequence). The CDR3 DNA reads TGCAGTGCTCTACTGAAGACCCAGTACTTC. Residues: CSALLKTQYF.

Written as DNA, the CDR3 is TGCAGCAAAACTAGCGGGAGGATGACAGATACGCAGTATTTT. This codes for CSKTSGRMTDTQYF. The chain has TRBV29-1 and TRBJ2-3; TRBD2 matches at 12 bases. J was trimmed by 3 bases and V by 8 bases; bases with no gene match: 6. There are 14 residues in the CDR3. The germline V gene encodes CDR1 SQVTM and CDR2 ANQGSEA.

This clone rates as medium-sized. The chain links TRBV7-2 to TRBJ2-7, with 10 bases aligning to TRBD2. CDR1 and CDR2 from the germline V gene are SGHTA and FQGNSA. J gave up 4 bases and V 5 bases, and 5 bases lay outside the gene matches. The CDR3 runs 14 residues. The CDR3, as DNA: TGTGCCAGCAGCGTCGGACTAGCGGTATACGAGCAGTACTTC. Translating gives CASSVGLAVYEQYF. Variable domain in full (rest from reference TRBV7-2 and TRBJ2-7): GAGVSQSPSNKVTEKGKDVELRCDPISGHTALYWYRQSLGQGLEFLIYFQGNSAPDKSGLPSDRFSAERTGGSVSTLTIQRTQQEDSAVYLCASSVGLAVYEQYFGPGTRLTVT.

This rearrangement joins TRBV6-1 to TRBJ2-1; D gene uncertain. Trimming pared 8 bases from V and 6 bases from J, leaving 11 bases between. Germline CDR1 MNHNS, CDR2 SASEGT. The CDR3 contains 12 residues. Written as DNA, the CDR3 is TGTGCCAGCGCGGTTCGTTCCAATGAGCAGTTCTTC. It yields the protein CASAVRSNEQFF.

V and J are TRBV4-2 and TRBJ1-2; D possibly corresponds to TRBD1 (6 bases). The CDR3 extends over 16 amino acids. Trimming pared 0 bases from V and 7 bases from J, leaving 18 bases between. Germline V lookup: CDR1 LGHNA, CDR2 YNFKEQ. CDR3 amino acids: CASSQEGDTAWGGYTF. In nucleotides, the CDR3 is TGTGCCAGCAGCCAAGAGGGGGACACCGCGTGGGGTGGCTACACCTTC.

The V gene is TRBV28, the J gene TRBJ2-1; tentative D call: TRBD2 (6 bases). The CDR3 runs 15 residues. Trimming cost V 8 bases and J 0 bases, with 14 bases left between them. Germline V CDR1 and CDR2: MDHEN, SYDVKM. Here the CDR3 DNA reads TGTGCCAGCCTTAATGGGGGGAGCTCCTACAATGAGCAGTTCTTC. It encodes CASLNGGSSYNEQFF.

This clone was observed a handful of times. The V gene is TRBV5-1, the J gene TRBJ2-6; tentatively, D is TRBD1 (5 bases). This CDR3 spans 16 amino acids. Germline CDR1 reads SGHRS; CDR2 reads YFSETQ. V was pared by 1 base and J by 0 bases, with 8 bases between. CDR3 bases: TGCGCCAGCAGCTTGACAGGAAGCTCTGGGGCCAACGTCCTGACTTTC. Translation gives CASSLTGSSGANVLTF.

In regard to this clone: The same CDR3 can be traced to other DNA sequences in this sample. This sequence joins TRBV29-1 and TRBJ1-3, with D uncertain. V was cut by 5 bases and J by 4 bases, with 6 bases left in between. The germline V gene encodes CDR1 SQVTM and CDR2 ANQGSEA. CDR3 length: 11 amino acids. The DNA for the CDR3 is TGCAGCGTTTCTTCCGGAAACACCATATATTTT. It yields the protein CSVSSGNTIYF.

V usage is TRBV7-9 and J usage is TRBJ1-5; TRBD1 matches at 7 bases. V lost 5 bases, J lost 3 bases, and 4 bases stayed unmatched. The CDR3 has 14 amino acids. CDR1 and CDR2 from the germline V gene are SEHNR and FQNEAQ (reference sequence). CDR3 DNA: TGTGCCAGCAGCCTGGGACAGAACAATCAGCCCCAGCATTTT. Residues: CASSLGQNNQPQHF.

The gene calls are TRBV29-1 and TRBJ2-1, with unresolved D. V shed 7 bases and J shed 7 bases, with 11 bases lying between them. Germline lookup yields CDR1 SQVTM and CDR2 ANQGSEA. The CDR3 covers 11 residues. CDR3 nucleotide sequence: TGCAGCGCGATGACATTTAATGAGCAGTTCTTC. The encoded protein is CSAMTFNEQFF.

This chain links TRBV14 with TRBJ2-4, with D hard to call. The CDR3 consists of 11 residues. Trimming took off 1 base at V and 11 bases at J, with 6 bases between the two ends. The germline V gene encodes CDR1 SGHDN and CDR2 FVKESK. The CDR3 here is CASSQGQVQYF. The CDR3 DNA reads TGTGCCAGCAGCCAAGGACAAGTTCAGTACTTC. Complete variable domain (other parts from reference TRBV14 and TRBJ2-4): EAGVTQFPSHSVIEKGQTVTLRCDPISGHDNLYWYRRVMGKEIKFLLHFVKESKQDESGMPNNRFLAERTGGTYSTLKVQPAELEDSGVYFCASSQGQVQYFGAGTRLSVL.

This chain links TRBV4-1 with TRBJ1-1; D perhaps matches TRBD1 (5 bases). Trimming left V 0 bases short and J 2 bases short, with 7 bases between. This CDR3 contains 14 residues. Germline loops: CDR1 MGHRA, CDR2 YSYEKL. This CDR3 reads CASSQERGNTEAFF. CDR3 in DNA: TGCGCCAGCAGCCAAGAAAGGGGCAACACTGAAGCTTTCTTT.

V gene TRBV28 combines with J gene TRBJ2-7; D perhaps matches TRBD2 (6 bases). Germline CDR1 MDHEN, CDR2 SYDVKM. Trimming took off 4 bases at V and 9 bases at J, with 22 bases between the two ends. This CDR3 comprises 15 residues. The CDR3 DNA is TGTGCCAGCAGTTCAACCCAGGGACTGGGTTCAGGGCAGTACTTC. Translated: CASSSTQGLGSGQYF.

The genes are TRBV29-1 and TRBJ1-5; D remains ambiguous. Trimming took 6 bases from V and 14 from J, leaving 14 bases between them. The germline V gene has CDR1 SQVTM and CDR2 ANQGSEA. The CDR3 consists of 10 residues. The CDR3 sequence: CSVPPSGKHF. Here the CDR3 DNA reads TGCAGCGTCCCACCGAGTGGAAAGCATTTT.

CDR3 in amino acids: CASTPYRASYEQYF. The CDR3 nucleotides are TGTGCCAGCACCCCATACAGGGCTTCCTACGAGCAGTACTTC. V gene TRBV7-2 combines with J gene TRBJ2-7, with D possibly TRBD1 on 6 matching bases. The germline gives CDR1 SGHTA, CDR2 FQGNSA. This CDR3 has 14 amino acids. The germline V and J ends were trimmed by 7 bases and 1 base, with 14 bases remaining between them.

The rearrangement uses TRBV30 and TRBJ1-2; D unclear. This CDR3 is built from 11 residues. Germline CDR1 is GTSNPN and CDR2 is SVGIG (reference sequence). Between the trimmed V and J ends, which lost 1 base and 7 bases, there was a span of 7 bases. The CDR3 here is CAWSENRGYTF. The CDR3 DNA reads TGTGCCTGGAGTGAAAATCGTGGCTACACCTTC.

This clone was detected a few times. The rearrangement links TRBV15 to TRBJ2-5, with D possibly matching TRBD1 (5 bases). This CDR3 is 13 amino acids long. CDR1 LNHNV and CDR2 YYDKDF come from the germline V gene (reference sequence). V was clipped by 5 bases and J by 5 bases, with 12 bases between them. CDR3 DNA: TGTGCCACCAGCCGACCAGGGTGGGAGACCCAGTACTTC. Protein product: CATSRPGWETQYF.

J is TRBJ2-7 and V is TRBV4-2, with 8 bases aligning to TRBD2. This CDR3 contains 19 residues. CDR1 and CDR2 from the germline V gene are LGHNA and YNFKEQ. V lost 0 bases to trimming and J lost 5 bases; unmatched junction nucleotides: 18. The CDR3 protein is CASSQDPHWVAGRSDEQYF. CDR3 DNA: TGTGCCAGCAGCCAAGATCCGCATTGGGTAGCGGGAAGGAGTGACGAGCAGTACTTC.

The rearrangement links TRBV30 to TRBJ2-5, with 8 bases matching TRBD2. The J call may not be correct, given that the DNA end is closer to TRBJ2-7. The germline CDR1 and CDR2 sequences are GTSNPN and SVGIG (reference sequence). The CDR3 is 13 residues long. DNA of the CDR3: TGTGCCTGGAGTGTAAGAGCGGGAGCCGAGCAGTACTTC. Encoded protein: CAWSVRAGAEQYF.